The next 25 T cell receptor beta chains were all read from a single sample in a study of metastatic and nonmetastatic thyroid tumors (dated by TCRdb to 2018 to 2020). Library preparation employed PCR. Sequencing used an Illumina HiSeq 4000. The raw public data were reprocessed by TCRdb itself: fastp quality trimming at Q25, MiXCR clonotype calling, in-frame beta chains only. The sample yields around 18,000 clones; approximately 20% were counted once. Of the sample, 15% to 20% is held by the ten largest clones. No treatment had been received by any patient before thyroid surgery. Sequenced material: tumor tissue. These receptors were taken from a female donor with papillary thyroid cancer or a benign thyroid nodule (not recorded which). Some clones in this sample may be carry-over from other donors' samples.

At least ten counts were recorded for this clone. The chain combines TRBV9 with TRBJ2-1; 9 nucleotides line up with TRBD2. Germline V gives CDR1 SGDLS, CDR2 YYNGEE. This CDR3 has 15 residues. J gave up 1 base and V 1 base, and 0 bases lay outside the gene matches. The CDR3 region is CASSVTSGSYNEQFF. CDR3 in DNA: TGTGCCAGCAGCGTAACTAGCGGGTCCTACAATGAGCAGTTCTTC.

In this sample, this clone turned up many times. The junction and the germline gene differ at one end; a read error may be behind it. The chain is built from TRBV7-7 and TRBJ2-3, with D tentatively TRBD2 (6 bases). This CDR3 contains 16 residues. Germline loops: CDR1 SSHAT, CDR2 FNYEAQ (reference sequence). The CDR3 coding sequence is TGTGCTAGCAGCTTAGGCACAGACGGGGGATCGGATACGCAGTATTTT. Translated: CASSLGTDGGSDTQYF.

This clone was seen only a few times. The chain joins TRBV6-1 to TRBJ1-1; no firm D call. Trimming left V 8 bases short and J 1 base short, with 11 bases between. CDR1 MNHNS and CDR2 SASEGT come from the germline V gene. The CDR3 is made up of 13 amino acids. CDR3: CASSGRGNTEAFF. DNA for the CDR3: TGTGCCAGCTCGGGCCGGGGGAACACTGAAGCTTTCTTT.

The chain recombines TRBV6-2 or TRBV6-3 with TRBJ2-1, with 7 bases matching TRBD2. The V and J ends lost 4 bases and 14 bases, in that order; junction bases with no gene match: 14. Germline-derived CDR1 and CDR2 are MNHEY and SVGEGT. This CDR3 region has 14 residues. This CDR3 reads CASSSYLGGSSKFF. CDR3 DNA: TGTGCCAGCAGTTCCTACTTGGGAGGGAGCAGTAAGTTCTTC.

This chain links TRBV6-2 or TRBV6-3 with TRBJ1-3, with D uncertain. Looked up from germline, CDR1 is MNHEY and CDR2 is SVGEGT. There are 15 residues in the CDR3. V gave up 0 bases and J gave up 4 bases, with 10 bases separating them. For the CDR3, the DNA is TGTGCCAGCAGTTACTCAGCCGCCGGCGGAAACACCATATATTTT. This encodes CASSYSAAGGNTIYF.

J is TRBJ2-2 and V is TRBV2; D might be TRBD1 (6 bases). Per the germline V gene, CDR1 is SNHLY and CDR2 is FYNNEI. CDR3 length equals 14 residues. The V gene lost 4 bases and the J gene lost 4 bases, with 10 bases spanning the gap. Written as DNA, the CDR3 is TGTGCCAGCAGTGGGGCAGGGGTCACCGGGGAGCTGTTTTTT. The encoded protein is CASSGAGVTGELFF.

The chain links TRBV6-1 to TRBJ2-3, with D possibly called TRBD1 or TRBD2 (5 bases each). CDR1 MNHNS and CDR2 SASEGT come from the germline V gene. V lost 6 bases and J 3 bases, leaving 10 bases between the germline ends. The CDR3 consists of 13 residues. In DNA, the CDR3 is TGTGCCAGCAGGGGACGCTATACAGATACGCAGTATTTT. Its translation is CASRGRYTDTQYF.

This clone was detected many times. The chain carries TRBV19 and TRBJ1-5, with 7 nucleotides matching TRBD1. Germline V CDR1 and CDR2: LNHDA, SQIVND (reference sequence). CDR3 size: 15 residues. The V and J ends lost 6 bases and 1 base, in that order; junction bases with no gene match: 6. CDR3 region: CASSRQGRSNQPQHF. CDR3 coding DNA: TGTGCCAGTAGCCGACAGGGTAGGAGCAATCAGCCCCAGCATTTT.

This clone was found many times. The chain carries TRBV12-3 or TRBV12-4 and TRBJ2-2, with D unresolved. Trimming took off 2 bases at V and 4 bases at J, with 8 bases between the two ends. This CDR3 spans 14 amino acids. CDR3 amino acids: CASSLSVGTGELFF. In DNA, the CDR3 is TGTGCCAGCAGTTTAAGCGTCGGCACCGGGGAGCTGTTTTTT.

The chain links TRBV5-1 to TRBJ2-7; TRBD1 matches 9 bases. V lost 5 bases to trimming and J lost 4 bases; unmatched junction nucleotides: 10. The germline gives CDR1 SGHRS, CDR2 YFSETQ. This CDR3 spans 15 amino acids. The CDR3 DNA sequence: TGCGCCAGCAGGCGGATGGGACAGGGAGAATACGAGCAGTACTTC. It translates to CASRRMGQGEYEQYF.

This clone was counted many times. The rearrangement uses TRBV6-1 and TRBJ2-1; maybe TRBD2 (6 bases). Germline-derived CDR1 and CDR2 are MNHNS and SASEGT. Trimming shortened V by 10 bases and J by 7 bases, and 20 bases separated the two germline ends. This CDR3 spans 14 amino acids. For the CDR3, the DNA is TGTGCCATTTTGAGACCACTAGCCCGGAATGAGCAGTTCTTC. Translating it yields CAILRPLARNEQFF.

This clone has ten or more counts. This chain links TRBV30 with TRBJ2-7; 8 bases line up with TRBD1. This CDR3 region has 14 residues. V trimming: 0 bases; J trimming: 2 bases; junction bases outside the gene matches: 3. CDR1 GTSNPN and CDR2 SVGIG come from the germline V gene (reference sequence). This CDR3 reads CAWSVDRGPYEQYF. The CDR3 DNA is TGTGCCTGGAGTGTAGACAGGGGTCCCTACGAGCAGTACTTC.

This clone occurred many times. The chain is built from TRBV30 and TRBJ1-2; D unresolved. The ends were cut back, 6 bases at V and 4 bases at J, with 9 bases in the middle. This CDR3 has 11 residues. Looked up from germline, CDR1 is GTSNPN and CDR2 is SVGIG (reference sequence). The CDR3 DNA follows: TGTGCCTGTGAGCAGGCCTATGGCTACACCTTC. Translated: CACEQAYGYTF.

The chain employs TRBV5-1 and TRBJ2-1; weak D call: TRBD2 (6 bases). The V end was cut by 6 bases, the J end by 7 bases, with 14 bases between. The CDR3 covers 13 residues. CDR1 is SGHRS and CDR2 is YFSETQ in the germline V gene. The CDR3 nucleotides read TGCGCCAGCATCTCGGGGACTGAGAATGAGCAGTTCTTC. Protein product: CASISGTENEQFF.

About this clone itself: Relative to the germline gene, one junction end is altered; a read error may explain this. The chain links TRBV19 to TRBJ2-3; D is undetermined. CDR1 and CDR2 from the germline V gene are LNHDA and SQIVND (reference sequence). The CDR3 covers 13 residues. The DNA of the CDR3 is TGTTCCAGTAGTGTGACTAGCACAGATACGCAGTATTTT. Translation: CSSSVTSTDTQYF.

This clone showed up many times. V usage is TRBV28 and J usage is TRBJ1-6, with TRBD1 matching over 7 bases. The CDR3 sequence is 15 residues long. Germline CDR1 and CDR2: MDHEN and SYDVKM. V gave up 10 bases and J gave up 9 bases; unmatched junction bases: 15. The DNA for the CDR3 is TGTGCCACCGAAGGGACAGCTTTTCTAGGTTCACCCCTCCACTTT. It encodes CATEGTAFLGSPLHF.

This clone has more than one count but fewer than ten. This CDR3 is CASSEALRARLFF. CDR3 DNA sequence: TGTGCCAGCAGTGAAGCCCTTCGGGCCAGATTGTTTTTT. The J gene is TRBJ1-4, the V gene TRBV2; D unclear. V lost 0 bases and J 15 bases, leaving 14 bases between the germline ends. CDR1 and CDR2 from the germline V gene are SNHLY and FYNNEI. This CDR3 has 13 amino acids.

This clone is medium-sized in the sample. This chain links TRBV6-1 with TRBJ2-6; no firm D call. CDR3 size: 15 residues. V was trimmed by 5 bases and J by 0 bases, leaving 8 bases between them. Germline values: CDR1 MNHNS, CDR2 SASEGT. The CDR3 DNA follows: TGTGCCAGCAGTCCGCATTTCTCTGGGGCCAACGTCCTGACTTTC. This encodes CASSPHFSGANVLTF.

This clone was seen only once. Sequence at one end of the junction differs from germline and may be a read error. This rearrangement joins TRBV20-1 to TRBJ2-7; either TRBD1 or TRBD2 may supply D (5 bases each). The CDR3 runs 14 residues. In germline, CDR1 is DFQATT, CDR2 SNEGSKA (reference sequence). CDR3 amino acids: CSATLEGSGPEQYF. In DNA, the CDR3 is TGCAGTGCTACCCTCGAGGGTTCAGGGCCCGAGCAATACTTC.

The chain uses TRBV4-1 and TRBJ1-2; D not certain. Germline values: CDR1 MGHRA, CDR2 YSYEKL. Trimming removed 2 bases from V and 4 bases from J, with 17 bases in between. This CDR3 spans 16 amino acids. For the CDR3, the DNA is TGCGCCAGCAGCCAAAGCACAGACCGGGAGCTCTATGGCTACACCTTC. Protein sequence: CASSQSTDRELYGYTF.

There are a few counts of this clone. The chain combines TRBV19 with TRBJ1-1; D unresolved. This CDR3 has 11 residues. Germline assignment: CDR1 LNHDA and CDR2 SQIVND (reference sequence). Trimming took 3 bases from V and 11 from J, leaving 10 bases between them. CDR3 protein: CASSIGERAFF. DNA of the CDR3: TGTGCCAGTAGTATCGGGGAACGGGCTTTCTTT.

By share, this clone ranks as medium-sized. V gene TRBV15 combines with J gene TRBJ1-2, with 10 bases that match TRBD1. Germline values: CDR1 LNHNV, CDR2 YYDKDF (reference sequence). The V and J ends lost 6 bases and 0 bases, in that order; junction bases with no gene match: 1. This CDR3 is 14 amino acids long. This CDR3 reads CATRGTGANYGYTF. Written as DNA, the CDR3 is TGTGCCACCAGGGGGACAGGGGCTAACTATGGCTACACCTTC.

This rearrangement joins TRBV7-6 to TRBJ2-1; possible D gene TRBD1, 7 bases. CDR1 and CDR2 from the germline V gene are SGHVS and FNYEAQ. V was trimmed by 2 bases and J by 9 bases, leaving 8 bases between them. This CDR3 has 12 amino acids. The CDR3 coding sequence is TGTGCCAGCAGCTTACAGGGGGGTGAGCAGTTCTTC. The encoded protein is CASSLQGGEQFF.

This clone was seen many times. V gene TRBV12-3 or TRBV12-4 combines with J gene TRBJ2-3; 8 nucleotides agree with TRBD2. Trimming at V came to 1 base and at J to 3 bases, leaving 9 bases not matched to a gene. The CDR3 runs to 17 residues. In DNA, the CDR3 is TGTGCCAGCAGTTTAGACGGGACTAGACTTACGACAGATACGCAGTATTTT. This sequence encodes CASSLDGTRLTTDTQYF.

The sample holds many counts of this clone. This chain joins TRBV24-1 and TRBJ2-6; no clear D gene. The CDR3 runs to 17 residues. The V and J ends lost 2 bases and 0 bases respectively, with 10 bases between them. Germline lookup yields CDR1 KGHDR and CDR2 SFDVKD. DNA of the CDR3: TGTGCCACCAGTGATTCCGGACGATTCTCTGGGGCCAACGTCCTGACTTTC. This translates into CATSDSGRFSGANVLTF.